The present entry profiles one T cell receptor beta chain with its context. Its antigen remains unidentified. Germline lookup yields CDR1 MDHEN and CDR2 SYDVKM. The CDR3 spans 15 residues. V was pared by 5 bases and J by 5 bases, with 18 bases between. PCR primers comprised 60 Vbeta and 13 Jbeta primers. TCRdb's table, derived via immunoSEQ multiplex PCR, lists solely in-frame clones and lacks some. This listing includes about 130,000 clones. This sample was included in a study of cytomegalovirus exposure and HLA in healthy donors. Study-level results: Cytomegalovirus-associated status was assigned to about 180 TCR beta chains. A later analysis reportedly found fewer N-insertions in an Asian-associated ancestry cluster than the roughly 670-donor mean.

The sample was PBMCs. This chain uses TRBV28 with TRBJ1-2; TRBD1 might be the D (6 bases). The clonotype comes from a man aged 18 to 29 in good health and CMV-seronegative. In nucleotides, the CDR3 is TGTGCCAGCAGTCCTTACAGGGATATGGGGTATGGCTACACCTTC. This gives the protein CASSPYRDMGYGYTF.